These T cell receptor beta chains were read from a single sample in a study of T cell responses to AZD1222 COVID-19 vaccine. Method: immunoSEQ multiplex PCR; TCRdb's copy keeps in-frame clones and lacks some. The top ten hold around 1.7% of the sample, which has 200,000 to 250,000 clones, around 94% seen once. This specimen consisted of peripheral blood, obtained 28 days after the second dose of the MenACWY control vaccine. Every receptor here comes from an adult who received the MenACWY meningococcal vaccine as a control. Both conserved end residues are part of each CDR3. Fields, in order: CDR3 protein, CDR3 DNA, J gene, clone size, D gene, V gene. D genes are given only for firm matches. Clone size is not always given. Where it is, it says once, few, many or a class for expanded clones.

CDR3: CAWRDRGTYNEQFF
DNA: TGTGCCTGGAGAGATCGGGGAACCTACAATGAGCAGTTCTTC
J: TRBJ2-1
size: -
D: -
V: TRBV30

CDR3: CASSPAGHYNSPLHF
DNA: TGTGCCAGCAGCCCAGCGGGACATTATAATTCACCCCTCCACTTT
J: TRBJ1-6
size: -
D: -
V: TRBV9

CDR3: CARSQGGGGMETQYF
DNA: TGTGCCCGCAGCCAAGGAGGGGGGGGGATGGAGACCCAGTACTTC
J: TRBJ2-5
size: -
D: -
V: TRBV14

CDR3: CASSQDQAGGGEQFF
DNA: TGTGCCAGCAGCCAAGATCAAGCGGGAGGTGGTGAGCAGTTCTTC
J: TRBJ2-1
size: -
D: TRBD2
V: TRBV3-1/TRBV3-2

CDR3: CASSYSGVQETQYF
DNA: TGTGCCAGCAGTTATTCGGGGGTTCAAGAGACCCAGTACTTC
J: TRBJ2-5
size: -
D: -
V: TRBV7-8

CDR3: CASSYAEVGYTF
DNA: TGTGCCAGCAGTTATGCCGAGGTCGGCTACACCTTC
J: TRBJ1-2
size: -
D: -
V: TRBV6-2/TRBV6-3

CDR3: CASRTPRGSSNQPQHF
DNA: TGTGCCAGTAGGACTCCCAGGGGGTCTAGCAATCAGCCCCAGCATTTT
J: TRBJ1-5
size: -
D: TRBD1
V: TRBV19

CDR3: CASSSGGNTEAFF
DNA: TGTGCCAGCAGTTCAGGGGGGAACACTGAAGCTTTCTTT
J: TRBJ1-1
size: -
D: TRBD1
V: TRBV6-5

CDR3: CASSLGSGRANEQFF
DNA: TGCGCCAGCAGCTTGGGTAGCGGGAGGGCCAATGAGCAGTTCTTC
J: TRBJ2-1
size: -
D: TRBD2
V: TRBV5-1

CDR3: CASSRSGEAFF
DNA: TGCGCCAGCAGCCGCAGTGGGGAAGCTTTCTTT
J: TRBJ1-1
size: -
D: -
V: TRBV5-1

CDR3: CASSDLAGAFNEQFF
DNA: TGTGCCAGCAGTGACCTAGCGGGAGCTTTTAATGAGCAGTTCTTC
J: TRBJ2-1
size: once
D: TRBD2
V: TRBV25-1

CDR3: CASSLGGTNTGELFF
DNA: TGTGCCAGCAGCTTAGGGGGGACGAACACCGGGGAGCTGTTTTTT
J: TRBJ2-2
size: once
D: -
V: TRBV3-1/TRBV3-2

CDR3: CASIKNPGNTIYF
DNA: TGTGCCAGCATTAAAAATCCCGGAAACACCATATATTTT
J: TRBJ1-3
size: -
D: -
V: TRBV28

CDR3: CASSYLGTEPYEQYF
DNA: TGTGCCAGCAGCTACCTCGGAACAGAGCCCTACGAGCAGTACTTC
J: TRBJ2-7
size: -
D: -
V: TRBV7-3

CDR3: CASRLTTSGDNEQFF
DNA: TGTGCCAGCAGACTGACGACTAGCGGGGACAATGAGCAGTTCTTC
J: TRBJ2-1
size: -
D: TRBD2
V: TRBV7-9

CDR3: CSASPEGSYTF
DNA: TGCAGTGCTAGTCCTGAGGGGAGCTACACCTTC
J: TRBJ1-2
size: -
D: -
V: TRBV20-1

CDR3: CASGGYDGYTF
DNA: TGTGCCAGCGGGGGTTACGATGGCTACACCTTC
J: TRBJ1-2
size: -
D: -
V: TRBV28

CDR3: CASSWPGGDEQFF
DNA: TGCGCCAGCAGCTGGCCCGGGGGCGATGAGCAGTTCTTC
J: TRBJ2-1
size: -
D: -
V: TRBV5-1

CDR3: CASSLGLQGASGNTIYF
DNA: TGTGCCAGCAGCTTAGGGTTACAGGGAGCCTCTGGAAACACCATATATTTT
J: TRBJ1-3
size: -
D: -
V: TRBV13

CDR3: CASSNKDRDRGLYGYTF
DNA: TGTGCCAGCAGCAATAAAGACCGGGACAGGGGCCTCTATGGCTACACCTTC
J: TRBJ1-2
size: -
D: TRBD1
V: TRBV5-5

CDR3: CASSSGDRTYEQYF
DNA: TGTGCCAGCAGTTCCGGGGACAGAACCTACGAGCAGTACTTC
J: TRBJ2-7
size: -
D: TRBD1
V: TRBV28

CDR3: CASSILNPWARQVTYEQYF
DNA: TGTGCCAGCAGTATTCTGAATCCCTGGGCCAGACAGGTTACCTACGAGCAGTACTTC
J: TRBJ2-7
size: once
D: -
V: TRBV7-9

CDR3: CASRRMTGGTGELFF
DNA: TGTGCCAGCAGGAGAATGACAGGGGGCACCGGGGAGCTGTTTTTT
J: TRBJ2-2
size: once
D: TRBD1
V: TRBV5-8

CDR3: CASSLGRVGYTF
DNA: TGTGCCAGCAGTTTAGGCAGGGTTGGCTACACCTTC
J: TRBJ1-2
size: few
D: -
V: TRBV12-3/TRBV12-4

CDR3: CASSPRDRGVLADGYTF
DNA: TGTGCCAGCAGTCCCCGGGACAGGGGTGTTCTAGCGGATGGCTACACCTTC
J: TRBJ1-2
size: -
D: TRBD1
V: TRBV27

CDR3: CASSQDALSPLHF
DNA: TGTGCCAGCAGCCAAGATGCCCTTTCACCCCTCCACTTT
J: TRBJ1-6
size: -
D: -
V: TRBV3-1/TRBV3-2

CDR3: CATSSGSGSYTF
DNA: TGTGCCACCAGCAGTGGTTCCGGGAGCTACACCTTC
J: TRBJ1-2
size: few
D: -
V: TRBV15

CDR3: CASSFDRDEKLFF
DNA: TGTGCCAGCAGCTTCGACAGGGATGAAAAACTGTTTTTT
J: TRBJ1-4
size: -
D: TRBD1
V: TRBV7-9

CDR3: CASSPQGEEQYF
DNA: TGTGCCAGCAGCCCGCAGGGTGAGGAGCAGTACTTC
J: TRBJ2-7
size: -
D: -
V: TRBV7-9

CDR3: CASSNSYEQYF
DNA: TGTGCCAGCAGCAACTCCTACGAGCAGTACTTC
J: TRBJ2-7
size: -
D: -
V: TRBV14

CDR3: CASSESASMNTEAFF
DNA: TGTGCCAGCAGTGAATCGGCTAGCATGAACACTGAAGCTTTCTTT
J: TRBJ1-1
size: -
D: -
V: TRBV25-1

CDR3: CASSLWGSYTGELFF
DNA: TGTGCCAGCAGCTTATGGGGGTCCTACACCGGGGAGCTGTTTTTT
J: TRBJ2-2
size: few
D: -
V: TRBV7-2

CDR3: CAWSPGPSLGGYTF
DNA: TGTGCCTGGAGTCCGGGACCCTCTTTAGGGGGCTACACCTTC
J: TRBJ1-2
size: -
D: -
V: TRBV30

CDR3: CASSFPPGLAGGPNEQFF
DNA: TGTGCCAGCAGTTTTCCCCCAGGACTAGCGGGAGGGCCGAATGAGCAGTTCTTC
J: TRBJ2-1
size: -
D: TRBD2
V: TRBV28

CDR3: CASSLDPRDRTYEQYF
DNA: TGTGCCAGCAGCTTAGACCCCCGGGACAGGACCTACGAGCAGTACTTC
J: TRBJ2-7
size: -
D: TRBD1
V: TRBV11-2

CDR3: CASSEANGQGTGELFF
DNA: TGTGCCAGCAGTGAAGCAAACGGACAGGGGACCGGGGAGCTGTTTTTT
J: TRBJ2-2
size: few
D: TRBD1
V: TRBV6-1

CDR3: CASSSRLAGGSDTQYF
DNA: TGTGCCAGCAGCTCCCGACTAGCGGGAGGTTCTGATACGCAGTATTTT
J: TRBJ2-3
size: -
D: TRBD2
V: TRBV11-2

CDR3: CASITFGDSAYSNQPQHF
DNA: TGTGCCAGCATCACTTTCGGGGACAGCGCTTATAGCAATCAGCCCCAGCATTTT
J: TRBJ1-5
size: -
D: TRBD1
V: TRBV28

CDR3: CASSGGGTNYGYTF
DNA: TGTGCCAGCAGCGGCGGGGGAACTAACTATGGCTACACCTTC
J: TRBJ1-2
size: -
D: -
V: TRBV28

CDR3: CASSSDISGGGYTF
DNA: TGTGCCAGCAGCTCGGACATAAGCGGGGGCGGCTACACCTTC
J: TRBJ1-2
size: -
D: -
V: TRBV7-2

CDR3: CASSQSEGGETQYF
DNA: TGTGCCAGCAGCCAATCGGAGGGAGGAGAGACCCAGTACTTC
J: TRBJ2-5
size: -
D: -
V: TRBV3-1/TRBV3-2

CDR3: CATSREGGGETQYF
DNA: TGTGCCACCAGCAGAGAGGGGGGCGGAGAGACCCAGTACTTC
J: TRBJ2-5
size: -
D: -
V: TRBV15

CDR3: CASSQDGHVNTEAFF
DNA: TGTGCCAGCAGCCAAGATGGTCACGTGAACACTGAAGCTTTCTTT
J: TRBJ1-1
size: -
D: -
V: TRBV14

CDR3: CASSQEKGYYGYTF
DNA: TGCGCCAGCAGCCAAGAGAAGGGGTACTATGGCTACACCTTC
J: TRBJ1-2
size: -
D: -
V: TRBV4-3

CDR3: CASSRMRTVGQAYEQYF
DNA: TGTGCCAGTAGCCGAATGAGGACAGTGGGACAAGCCTACGAGCAGTACTTC
J: TRBJ2-7
size: once
D: -
V: TRBV19

CDR3: CASSEKARAVLEAFF
DNA: TGTGCCAGCAGTGAAAAGGCGAGGGCAGTTCTTGAAGCTTTCTTT
J: TRBJ1-1
size: -
D: -
V: TRBV6-1

CDR3: CAWAGTGQETQYF
DNA: TGTGCCTGGGCCGGGACAGGTCAAGAGACCCAGTACTTC
J: TRBJ2-5
size: -
D: TRBD1
V: TRBV30

CDR3: CASSDRDRLTGELFF
DNA: TGTGCCAGCAGCGACCGGGACAGACTTACCGGGGAGCTGTTTTTT
J: TRBJ2-2
size: -
D: TRBD1
V: TRBV9

CDR3: CASSWQVSYEQYF
DNA: TGTGCCAGTAGTTGGCAAGTTTCTTACGAGCAGTACTTC
J: TRBJ2-7
size: few
D: -
V: TRBV19

CDR3: CAVRQDQETQYF
DNA: TGTGCCGTCCGACAGGACCAAGAGACCCAGTACTTC
J: TRBJ2-5
size: once
D: -
V: TRBV28

CDR3: CASSPDRGEQYF
DNA: TGTGCCAGCTCACCGGACAGGGGCGAGCAGTACTTC
J: TRBJ2-7
size: -
D: TRBD1
V: TRBV18

CDR3: CAFPQGTSGKGFYEQYF
DNA: TGTGCCTTTCCCCAGGGCACTAGCGGGAAGGGATTCTACGAGCAGTACTTC
J: TRBJ2-7
size: -
D: TRBD2
V: TRBV24-1